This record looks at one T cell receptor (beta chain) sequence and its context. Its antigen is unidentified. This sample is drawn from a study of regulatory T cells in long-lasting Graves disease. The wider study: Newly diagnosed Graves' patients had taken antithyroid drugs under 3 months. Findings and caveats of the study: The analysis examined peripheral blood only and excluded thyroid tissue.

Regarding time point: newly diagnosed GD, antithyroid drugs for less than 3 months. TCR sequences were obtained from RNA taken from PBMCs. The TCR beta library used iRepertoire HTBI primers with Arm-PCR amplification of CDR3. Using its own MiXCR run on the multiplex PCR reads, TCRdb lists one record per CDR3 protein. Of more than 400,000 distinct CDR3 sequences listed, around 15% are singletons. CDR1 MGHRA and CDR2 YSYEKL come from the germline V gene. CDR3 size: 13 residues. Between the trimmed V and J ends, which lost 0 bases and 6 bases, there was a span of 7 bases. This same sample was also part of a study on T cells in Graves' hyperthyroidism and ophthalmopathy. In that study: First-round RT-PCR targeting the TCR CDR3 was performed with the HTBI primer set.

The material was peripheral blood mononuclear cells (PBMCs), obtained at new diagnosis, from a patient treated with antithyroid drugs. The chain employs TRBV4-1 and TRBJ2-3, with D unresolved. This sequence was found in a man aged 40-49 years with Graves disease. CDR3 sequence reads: CASSQETGDTQYF. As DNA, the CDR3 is TGCGCCAGCAGCCAAGAAACTGGGGATACGCAGTATTTT.